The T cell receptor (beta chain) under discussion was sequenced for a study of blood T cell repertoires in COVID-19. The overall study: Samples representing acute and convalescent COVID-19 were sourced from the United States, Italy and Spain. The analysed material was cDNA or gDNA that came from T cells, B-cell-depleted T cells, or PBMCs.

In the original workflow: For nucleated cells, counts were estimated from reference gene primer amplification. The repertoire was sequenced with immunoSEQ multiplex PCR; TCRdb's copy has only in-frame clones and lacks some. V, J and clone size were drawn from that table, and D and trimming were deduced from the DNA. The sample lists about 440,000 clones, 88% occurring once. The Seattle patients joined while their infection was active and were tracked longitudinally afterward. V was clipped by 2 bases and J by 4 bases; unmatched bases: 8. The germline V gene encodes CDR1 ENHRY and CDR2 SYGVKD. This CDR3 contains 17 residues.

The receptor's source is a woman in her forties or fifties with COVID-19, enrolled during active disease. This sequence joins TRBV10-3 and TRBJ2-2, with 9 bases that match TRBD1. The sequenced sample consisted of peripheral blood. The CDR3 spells CAISESGQGSGTGELFF. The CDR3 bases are TGTGCCATCAGTGAGAGCGGACAGGGGTCGGGCACCGGGGAGCTGTTTTTT.